The present T cell receptor (beta chain) was sequenced within a study of shared clonotypes between healthy human individuals. Looking at the study overall: A donor's plate count was three for CD4 naive and three for CD4 memory; CD8 naive had two and CD8 memory one. Findings and limits, study-wide: Though the depth was large, rarefaction showed that sorted-subset sequencing was incomplete. Approximately 5% was the fraction of naive CD4 clonotypes found shared across four donors.

In regard to this clone: The antigen is not known.

Some clones are missing from TCRdb's copy, which holds only in-frame ones; the method was immunoSEQ multiplex PCR. The table lists about 1.1 million clones, about four fifths of them singletons, with around 0.61% in the top ten. The material sequenced was memory CD4+ T cells from PBMCs. Indicated subset: CD45RA-negative fraction. This TCR was recovered from a man aged 18 to 35 in good health. Some clones in this sample may be carry-over from other donors' samples.

The CDR3, as DNA: TGTGCCAGTAGTTGGGCATTCGATCAGCCCCAGCATTTT. This translates into CASSWAFDQPQHF. The chain combines TRBV19 with TRBJ1-5; no definite D call. Germline CDR1 reads LNHDA; CDR2 reads SQIVND (reference sequence). Trimming left V 5 bases short and J 5 bases short, with 10 bases between. The CDR3 contains 13 residues. Based on the CDR3 plus reference TRBV19 and TRBJ1-5, the full variable domain is DGGITQSPKYLFRKEGQNVTLSCEQNLNHDAMYWYRQDPGQGLRLIYYSQIVNDFQKGDIAEGYSVSREKKESFPLTVTSAQKNPTAFYLCASSWAFDQPQHFGDGTRLSIL.